A single sample is the source of the 31 T cell receptor beta chains below, sequenced in a study of blood T cell repertoires in COVID-19. The data were produced by immunoSEQ multiplex PCR, yet TCRdb's version contains in-frame clones alone and is incomplete. This table holds about 140,000 clones, approximately 86% found once. Material for sequencing was peripheral blood. The receptors come from a human donor in a cohort sampled during active COVID-19.

The chain employs TRBV19 and TRBJ1-3, with TRBD1 matching over 9 bases. The CDR3 has 16 amino acids. Germline loops: CDR1 LNHDA, CDR2 SQIVND (reference sequence). J gave up 8 bases and V 1 base, and 9 bases lay outside the gene matches. CDR3: CASSIGHGGQGDTIYF. The CDR3 DNA reads TGTGCCAGTAGTATAGGGCATGGGGGACAGGGAGACACCATATATTTT.

The chain uses TRBV2 and TRBJ2-7; 8 bases are shared with TRBD2. This CDR3 contains 16 residues. Germline V CDR1 and CDR2: SNHLY, FYNNEI. V gave up 4 bases and J gave up 4 bases; unmatched junction bases: 12. The CDR3 loop is CASSGERESRGYEQYF. The DNA for the CDR3 is TGTGCCAGCAGTGGGGAGCGGGAGTCCCGGGGGTACGAGCAGTACTTC.

The rearrangement uses TRBV3-1 (or the pseudogene TRBV3-2) and TRBJ2-5; D is perhaps TRBD2 (5 bases). V lost 1 base, J lost 2 bases, and 8 bases lay in between. The CDR3 extends over 14 amino acids. Germline V CDR1 and CDR2: LGHDT, YNNKEL (reference sequence). In nucleotides, the CDR3 is TGTGCCAGCAGCCAAGCCGGACTGCAAGAGACCCAGTACTTC. Translating gives CASSQAGLQETQYF.

The V call is TRBV10-3, the J call TRBJ2-3; no reliable D call. Germline CDR1 is ENHRY and CDR2 is SYGVKD. V was cut by 2 bases and J by 4 bases, with 10 bases left in between. This CDR3 spans 14 amino acids. The CDR3 sequence: CAISEPDTSDTQYF. The CDR3 DNA sequence: TGTGCCATCAGTGAGCCCGACACATCAGATACGCAGTATTTT.

The chain combines TRBV28 with TRBJ2-7; 7 positions match TRBD2. With V trimmed by 5 bases and J by 0 bases, 7 bases remained unmatched. CDR3 length: 15 residues. Germline V gene lookup returns CDR1 MDHEN and CDR2 SYDVKM. CDR3: CASSPFGEGSYEQYF. The CDR3 DNA is TGTGCCAGCAGTCCCTTTGGGGAGGGCTCCTACGAGCAGTACTTC.

The chain uses TRBV27 and TRBJ1-1; TRBD1 aligns across 7 bases. This CDR3 has 17 residues. CDR1 and CDR2 from the germline V gene are MNHEY and SMNVEV (reference sequence). The ends lost 2 bases at V and 0 bases at J; junction bases unmatched: 9. The CDR3 reads CASSLQPRQGLNTEAFF. The CDR3 DNA reads as TGTGCCAGCAGTTTACAACCTCGACAGGGCTTGAACACTGAAGCTTTCTTT.

The J gene is TRBJ2-7, the V gene TRBV28, with TRBD2 identical over 13 bases. Germline trimming cut 2 bases from V and 0 bases from J; bases unmatched to any gene: 10. The CDR3 is made up of 19 amino acids. Per germline, CDR1 MDHEN and CDR2 SYDVKM. The CDR3 region is CASSLPVGTSGTSSYEQYF. The CDR3, as DNA: TGTGCCAGCAGTTTACCGGTCGGGACTAGCGGGACCAGCTCCTACGAGCAGTACTTC.

V gene TRBV27 combines with J gene TRBJ2-7; 12 positions agree with TRBD2. The germline V gene has CDR1 MNHEY and CDR2 SMNVEV (reference sequence). J was trimmed by 5 bases and V by 6 bases; bases with no gene match: 14. This CDR3 region has 17 residues. The CDR3 DNA is TGTGCCAGCAGCAGCCCCGGGACTAGCGGGCTCCCCCACGAGCAGTACTTC. This gives the protein CASSSPGTSGLPHEQYF.

V usage is TRBV7-9 and J usage is TRBJ2-3, with 8 bases that match TRBD2. With V trimmed by 4 bases and J by 3 bases, 9 bases remained unmatched. Per the germline V gene, CDR1 is SEHNR and CDR2 is FQNEAQ (reference sequence). The CDR3 loop spans 16 amino acids. CDR3 protein: CASSWAGGGRTDTQYF. The CDR3 nucleotides are TGTGCCAGCAGCTGGGCGGGAGGTGGCAGGACAGATACGCAGTATTTT.

The rearrangement links TRBV11-2 to TRBJ2-1; 11 bases align to TRBD1. Unmatched junction bases numbered 8, after V lost 1 base and J lost 9 bases. Looked up from germline, CDR1 is SGHAT and CDR2 is FQNNGV. The CDR3 has 16 amino acids. The CDR3 region has the DNA TGTGCCAGCAGCTTAGTCACCCCGGGACAGGGGGGTGAGCAGTTCTTC. Residues: CASSLVTPGQGGEQFF. The full variable domain, completed using reference TRBV11-2 and TRBJ2-1, is EAGVAQSPRYKIIEKRQSVAFWCNPISGHATLYWYQQILGQGPKLLIQFQNNGVVDDSQLPKDRFSAERLKGVDSTLKIQPAKLEDSAVYLCASSLVTPGQGGEQFFGPGTRLTVL.

The chain links TRBV11-2 to TRBJ2-7; 10 nucleotides align to TRBD1. CDR1 and CDR2 (germline): SGHAT, FQNNGV. V dropped 5 bases and J dropped 3; count of bases not matched to a gene: 7. CDR3 size: 15 residues. DNA of the CDR3: TGTGCCAGCAGCCCTCGGGACAGGGGTAACTACGAGCAGTACTTC. Translated: CASSPRDRGNYEQYF. Full variable domain (outside the CDR3, taken from reference TRBV11-2 and TRBJ2-7): EAGVAQSPRYKIIEKRQSVAFWCNPISGHATLYWYQQILGQGPKLLIQFQNNGVVDDSQLPKDRFSAERLKGVDSTLKIQPAKLEDSAVYLCASSPRDRGNYEQYFGPGTRLTVT.

The chain uses TRBV28 and TRBJ2-2; 9 nucleotides line up with TRBD2. CDR3 length equals 15 residues. From germline, CDR1 is MDHEN and CDR2 SYDVKM. V lost 10 bases to trimming and J lost 2 bases; unmatched junction nucleotides: 8. CDR3 in DNA: TGTGCCACTCAAGGACTAGCGAGTAACACCGGGGAGCTGTTTTTT. Protein sequence: CATQGLASNTGELFF.

The gene calls are TRBV30 and TRBJ1-6, with 10 bases aligning to TRBD1. CDR3 length equals 15 residues. Trimming at V came to 4 bases and at J to 8 bases, leaving 8 bases not matched to a gene. Looked up from germline, CDR1 is GTSNPN and CDR2 is SVGIG (reference sequence). This chain's CDR3 is CAWMKGQGIHSPLHF. CDR3 coding DNA: TGTGCCTGGATGAAGGGACAGGGGATCCATTCACCCCTCCACTTT.

This clone is labeled medium-sized. V is TRBV5-1 and J is TRBJ2-5, with TRBD1 matching over 7 bases. Per the germline V gene, CDR1 is SGHRS and CDR2 is YFSETQ. The trim removed 0 bases at V and 2 bases at J, leaving 10 bases unmatched. The CDR3 consists of 17 residues. CDR3 loop: CASSLGRQGRLQETQYF. The CDR3 DNA reads TGCGCCAGCAGCTTGGGAAGACAGGGCAGATTACAAGAGACCCAGTACTTC.

The chain joins TRBV5-8 to TRBJ2-1; 8 bases are shared with TRBD2. CDR3 length: 17 amino acids. Unmatched junction bases numbered 5, after V lost 0 bases and J lost 0 bases. Germline CDR1 reads SGHTS; CDR2 reads YDEGEE. The CDR3 spells CASSLELAGSSYNEQFF. As DNA, the CDR3 is TGTGCCAGCAGCTTGGAGTTAGCGGGGAGCTCCTACAATGAGCAGTTCTTC.

This clone was counted once. The chain uses TRBV7-3 and TRBJ2-3, with D possibly TRBD1 on 6 matching bases. V was pared by 5 bases and J by 2 bases, with 17 bases between. Per germline, CDR1 SGHTA and CDR2 FQGTGA. The CDR3 covers 16 residues. CDR3 sequence: CASSPGNRVNTDTQYF. The DNA of the CDR3 is TGTGCCAGCAGCCCAGGAAACAGGGTTAACACAGATACGCAGTATTTT.

The V and J genes are TRBV7-2 and TRBJ1-4, with 8 bases that match TRBD1. From germline, CDR1 is SGHTA and CDR2 FQGNSA. CDR3 length: 16 residues. With V trimmed by 4 bases and J by 0 bases, 4 bases remained unmatched. CDR3 residues: CASSSQQGATNEKLFF. The DNA of the CDR3 is TGTGCCAGCAGCTCACAACAGGGGGCAACTAATGAAAAACTGTTTTTT. The whole variable domain, filled in from reference TRBV7-2 and TRBJ1-4, reads GAGVSQSPSNKVTEKGKDVELRCDPISGHTALYWYRQSLGQGLEFLIYFQGNSAPDKSGLPSDRFSAERTGGSVSTLTIQRTQQEDSAVYLCASSSQQGATNEKLFFGSGTQLSVL.

The chain joins TRBV6-5 to TRBJ1-2; 7 bases align to TRBD1. The germline V gene has CDR1 MNHEY and CDR2 SVGAGI. V lost 7 bases to trimming and J lost 5 bases; unmatched junction nucleotides: 7. The CDR3 contains 13 residues. CDR3 DNA sequence: TGTGCCAGCAACGCAGGGGGTCGGTATGGCTACACCTTC. This sequence encodes CASNAGGRYGYTF.

This clone was seen a few times. The V gene is TRBV5-1, the J gene TRBJ2-7; D remains ambiguous. The CDR3 extends over 12 amino acids. Trimming cost V 3 bases and J 4 bases, with 8 bases left between them. The germline V gene has CDR1 SGHRS and CDR2 YFSETQ. Written as DNA, the CDR3 is TGCGCCAGCAGCTCTAACGGGTACGAGCAGTACTTC. Translated, it gives CASSSNGYEQYF.

The chain carries TRBV27 and TRBJ1-1; 8 bases match TRBD1. The CDR3 length is 13 residues. The V and J ends lost 5 bases and 7 bases, in that order; junction bases with no gene match: 6. The germline gives CDR1 MNHEY, CDR2 SMNVEV (reference sequence). CDR3 loop: CASSLGTGGEAFF. The CDR3 DNA follows: TGTGCCAGCAGTCTGGGGACAGGCGGTGAAGCTTTCTTT.

The V gene is TRBV10-3, the J gene TRBJ1-3; TRBD1 aligns across 7 bases. The ends lost 4 bases at V and 0 bases at J; junction bases unmatched: 12. CDR1 ENHRY and CDR2 SYGVKD come from the germline V gene. The CDR3 consists of 18 residues. The DNA for the CDR3 is TGTGCCATCAGTGGGAACGCGGGACAGAGCTACTCTGGAAACACCATATATTTT. Translation gives CAISGNAGQSYSGNTIYF.

Here the CDR3 DNA reads TGTGCCAGAGAACAGGGGGTATCGGGAGATACGCAGTATTTT. Amino acids: CAREQGVSGDTQYF. The chain combines TRBV2 with TRBJ2-3; 8 bases fit TRBD1. Germline V lookup: CDR1 SNHLY, CDR2 FYNNEI. This CDR3 contains 14 residues. The junction had 10 bases not matched to a gene; V was cut back by 9 bases and J by 5 bases.

DNA of the CDR3: TGCGCCAGCAGTCACAGGGGTGCGGAGACCCAGTACTTC. Translated, it gives CASSHRGAETQYF. V gene TRBV4-1 combines with J gene TRBJ2-5, with TRBD1 matching over 7 bases. CDR1 is MGHRA, CDR2 YSYEKL, per germline. Trimming took 6 bases from V and 5 from J; bases not matched to a gene: 6. The CDR3 is 13 residues long.

This chain joins TRBV6-1 and TRBJ2-3, with D perhaps TRBD2 (6 bases). The ends were cut back, 4 bases at V and 0 bases at J, with 14 bases in the middle. The germline CDR1 and CDR2 sequences are MNHNS and SASEGT. The CDR3 runs to 16 residues. The CDR3 DNA follows: TGTGCCAGCAGTGCCACCCTAGCGAAAAGCACAGATACGCAGTATTTT. This sequence encodes CASSATLAKSTDTQYF.

The rearrangement joins TRBV28 to TRBJ1-1; 9 nucleotides align to TRBD1. V dropped 6 bases and J dropped 6; count of bases not matched to a gene: 11. CDR3 length: 15 amino acids. From germline, CDR1 is MDHEN and CDR2 SYDVKM. CDR3: CASRPPGQGFSEAFF. The CDR3 nucleotides are TGTGCCAGCAGACCCCCCGGACAGGGGTTTTCTGAAGCTTTCTTT. Combining the CDR3 with reference TRBV28 and TRBJ1-1 gives the whole variable domain DVKVTQSSRYLVKRTGEKVFLECVQDMDHENMFWYRQDPGLGLRLIYFSYDVKMKEKGDIPEGYSVSREKKERFSLILESASTNQTSMYLCASRPPGQGFSEAFFGQGTRLTVV.

The chain joins TRBV4-1 to TRBJ2-3, with 10 bases matching TRBD2. Germline CDR1 and CDR2: MGHRA and YSYEKL. Trimming took 0 bases from V and 6 from J; bases not matched to a gene: 12. This CDR3 is built from 18 residues. Here the CDR3 DNA reads TGCGCCAGCAGCCAAGAAGGGAAGCGGGGGGGCCTTTATGATACGCAGTATTTT. Translated, it gives CASSQEGKRGGLYDTQYF.

The chain recombines TRBV7-2 with TRBJ2-5, with D perhaps matching TRBD1 (5 bases). The CDR3 spans 13 residues. The V gene's germline CDR1 is SGHTA and CDR2 FQGNSA. V was trimmed by 6 bases and J by 5 bases, leaving 13 bases between them. Here the CDR3 reads CASSTQGSETQYF. DNA of the CDR3: TGTGCCAGCAGTACCCAGGGTAGTGAGACCCAGTACTTC.

This clone was counted only a few times. The chain carries TRBV20-1 and TRBJ2-5, with TRBD2 matching 8 bases. From germline, CDR1 is DFQATT and CDR2 SNEGSKA (reference sequence). The CDR3 totals 15 residues. V lost 3 bases to trimming and J lost 0 bases; unmatched junction nucleotides: 6. Written as DNA, the CDR3 is TGCAGTGCTAGTATAGGCGGGAGGAACCAAGAGACCCAGTACTTC. Protein product: CSASIGGRNQETQYF.

In its sample, this clone was seen a few times. The V and J genes are TRBV25-1 and TRBJ2-7; 7 nucleotides agree with TRBD1. The V segment lost 4 bases and the J segment 2 bases; nucleotides outside the gene matches: 5. Germline loops: CDR1 MGHDK, CDR2 SYGVNS. The length of the CDR3 is 14 residues. CDR3 in amino acids: CASSAGQAAYEQYF. The CDR3 coding sequence is TGTGCCAGCAGTGCAGGACAGGCCGCCTACGAGCAGTACTTC.

This sequence joins TRBV7-2 and TRBJ2-1; unclear D gene. The CDR3 runs to 15 residues. The V gene lost 5 bases and the J gene lost 0 bases, with 11 bases spanning the gap. Germline CDR1 is SGHTA and CDR2 is FQGNSA. CDR3 nucleotide sequence: TGTGCCAGCAGCCCTGTCCCCTACTCCTACAATGAGCAGTTCTTC. It encodes CASSPVPYSYNEQFF.

This clone turned up a few times. The V call is TRBV29-1, the J call TRBJ1-4; TRBD1 agrees at 7 bases. Trimming cost V 5 bases and J 8 bases; bases outside gene matches: 8. CDR3 size: 13 residues. Germline CDR1 and CDR2: SQVTM and ANQGSEA. The CDR3 sequence is CSVKRADREKLFF. CDR3 nucleotide sequence: TGCAGCGTTAAACGGGCGGACAGGGAAAAACTGTTTTTT.